The present T cell receptor beta chain was sequenced within a study of T-cell reconstitution after alpha-beta-depleted transplantation in children. Study-level findings and limits: From newly produced T cells came most of the T-cell counts and diversity one year after transplant. There were some patients whose high TCRbeta diversity at day 60 came from surviving recipient T cells and thymic progenitors. Reportedly, roughly two months post-transplant, alpha-beta T cells arose from several hundred expanded graft clones.

The germline V gene encodes CDR1 LGHNA and CDR2 YSLEER. The V gene end was trimmed by 8 bases and the J gene end by 5 bases; junction bases not matched to a gene: 5. This CDR3 has 13 residues. This clonotype was seen at least ten times. Its antigen is undetermined. Unique molecular identifiers were used to barcode this TCRbeta library. TCRdb reprocessed the PCR reads with MiXCR, giving one entry per CDR3 protein. Of roughly 76,000 distinct CDR3 sequences listed, 11% were seen once; the top ten hold roughly 13%. The TCR was taken from a boy between 10 and 17 years old with acute myeloid leukemia, due to receive a stem cell transplant. The sequenced sample was PBMCs, obtained before TCRalphabeta/CD19-depleted stem cell transplant. J is TRBJ1-4 and V is TRBV4-3; 7 bases match TRBD1. DNA of the CDR3: TGCGCCAGCCAGGGACAGCTGAATGAAAAACTGTTTTTT. Translated: CASQGQLNEKLFF.